Each of the 8 T cell receptor beta chains below was sequenced from the same sample in a study of blood T cell repertoires in COVID-19. The data were produced by immunoSEQ multiplex PCR, yet TCRdb's version contains in-frame clones alone and is incomplete. The repertoire has fewer than 250,000 clones, 76% of them found once; the top ten carry roughly 17%. The sequenced sample consisted of PBMCs or T cells enriched from blood (not recorded which). The receptors were gathered from a woman in her forties or fifties with acute COVID-19.

The V and J genes are TRBV6-5 and TRBJ1-2, with D possibly being TRBD1 (5 bases). V was pared by 5 bases and J by 4 bases, with 14 bases between. This CDR3 comprises 14 residues. From germline, CDR1 is MNHEY and CDR2 SVGAGI. The CDR3 loop reads CASSPDRLLYGYTF. For the CDR3, the DNA is TGTGCCAGCAGTCCCGACAGACTCCTCTATGGCTACACCTTC.

The rearrangement uses TRBV6-5 and TRBJ1-6; no reliable D call. Germline V CDR1 and CDR2: MNHEY, SVGAGI. The CDR3 is 12 residues long. Trimming removed 8 bases at V and 10 bases at J, with 12 bases between. The CDR3 reads CASRNPGSPLHF. For the CDR3, the DNA is TGTGCCAGCCGTAACCCGGGGTCACCCCTCCACTTT.

The chain employs TRBV18 and TRBJ1-5; TRBD1 is a possible D gene (6 bases). V was shortened by 5 bases and J by 0 bases, with 23 bases between the two germline ends. The CDR3 is 19 residues long. Per the germline V gene, CDR1 is KGHSH and CDR2 is LQKENI. As DNA, the CDR3 is TGTGCCAGCTCATCATACCCACGGACAGAGACTTATAGCAATCAGCCCCAGCATTTT. Amino acids: CASSSYPRTETYSNQPQHF.

This rearrangement joins TRBV7-8 to TRBJ2-3; 12 positions match TRBD2. J lost 2 bases, V lost 5 bases, and 8 bases had no gene match. This CDR3 comprises 17 residues. Germline loops: CDR1 SGHVS, CDR2 FQNEAQ. The CDR3 here is CASSPWTSGEITDTQYF. For the CDR3, the DNA is TGTGCCAGCAGCCCGTGGACTAGCGGGGAGATCACAGATACGCAGTATTTT.

This clone occurred a few times. V gene TRBV4-1 combines with J gene TRBJ1-3; unclear D gene. V was clipped by 1 base and J by 0 bases, with 13 bases between them. Germline V lookup: CDR1 MGHRA, CDR2 YSYEKL. The length of the CDR3 is 17 residues. CDR3 sequence reads: CASSQVFSGSSGNTIYF. CDR3 nucleotides: TGCGCCAGCAGCCAAGTATTTTCCGGGAGCTCTGGAAACACCATATATTTT.

The chain has TRBV7-2 and TRBJ1-2; no reliable D call. The CDR3 contains 14 residues. V lost 4 bases and J lost 2, with 11 bases in between. CDR1 SGHTA and CDR2 FQGNSA come from the germline V gene. This chain's CDR3 is CASSYQSGNYGYTF. CDR3 sequence (DNA): TGTGCCAGCAGCTACCAATCGGGGAACTATGGCTACACCTTC.

V and J are TRBV6-2 or TRBV6-3 and TRBJ1-2; D is possibly TRBD1 (5 bases). The V end was cut by 2 bases, the J end by 0 bases, with 13 bases between. The CDR3 length is 16 residues. Germline V CDR1 and CDR2: MNHEY, SVGEGT. CDR3 sequence (DNA): TGTGCCAGCAGTTACCCCCGACAGTACTCTAACTATGGCTACACCTTC. Protein: CASSYPRQYSNYGYTF.

In the case of this clone: One end of the junction fails to match germline, which may point to a read error. V gene TRBV4-2 combines with J gene TRBJ1-4; 9 nucleotides align to TRBD1. This CDR3 is built from 16 residues. The germline CDR1 and CDR2 sequences are LGHNA and YNFKEQ. The CDR3 loop reads CASSQDRGWTNEKLFF. The CDR3 DNA sequence: TGTGCCAGCAGTCAAGACAGGGGGTGGACTAATGAAAAACTGTTTTTT.